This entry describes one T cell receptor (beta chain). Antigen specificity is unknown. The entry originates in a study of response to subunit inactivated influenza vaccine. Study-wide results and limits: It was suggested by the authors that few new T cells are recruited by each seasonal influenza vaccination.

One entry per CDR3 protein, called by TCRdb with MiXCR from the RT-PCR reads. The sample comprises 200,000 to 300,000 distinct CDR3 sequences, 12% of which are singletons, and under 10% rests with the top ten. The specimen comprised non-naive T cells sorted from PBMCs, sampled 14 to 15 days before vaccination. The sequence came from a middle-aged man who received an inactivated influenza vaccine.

This CDR3 is CASSLTTRSQETQYF. CDR3 sequence (DNA): TGCGCCAGCTCCCTAACGACGAGAAGCCAAGAGACCCAGTACTTC. The genes are TRBV5-1 and TRBJ2-5, with no clear D. The CDR3 runs to 15 residues. The germline V gene encodes CDR1 SGHRS and CDR2 YFSETQ. The V end lost 7 bases, the J end lost 1 base, and 17 bases lay between the germline ends. The whole variable domain, filled in from reference TRBV5-1 and TRBJ2-5, reads KAGVTQTPRYLIKTRGQQVTLSCSPISGHRSVSWYQQTPGQGLQFLFEYFSETQRNKGNFPGRFSGRQFSNSRSEMNVSTLELGDSALYLCASSLTTRSQETQYFGPGTRLLVL.